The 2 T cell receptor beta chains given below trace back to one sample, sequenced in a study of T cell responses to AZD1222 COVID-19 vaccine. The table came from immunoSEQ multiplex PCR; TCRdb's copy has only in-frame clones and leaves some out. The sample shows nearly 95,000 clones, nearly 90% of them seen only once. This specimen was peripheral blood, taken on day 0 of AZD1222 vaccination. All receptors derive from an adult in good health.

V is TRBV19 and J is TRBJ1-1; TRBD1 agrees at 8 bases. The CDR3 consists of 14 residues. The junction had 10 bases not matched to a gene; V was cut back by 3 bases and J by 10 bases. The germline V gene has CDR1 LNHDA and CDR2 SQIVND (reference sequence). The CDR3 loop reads CASSMSAGGGSAFF. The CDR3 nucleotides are TGTGCCAGTAGTATGTCGGCAGGGGGCGGTTCAGCTTTCTTT.

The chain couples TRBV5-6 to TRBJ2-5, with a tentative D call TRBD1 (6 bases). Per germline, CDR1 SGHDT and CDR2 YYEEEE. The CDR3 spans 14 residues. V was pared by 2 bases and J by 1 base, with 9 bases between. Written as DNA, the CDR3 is TGTGCCAGCAGCTTAACAGGGCCCCAAGAGACCCAGTACTTC. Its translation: CASSLTGPQETQYF. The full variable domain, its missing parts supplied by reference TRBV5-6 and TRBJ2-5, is DAGVTQSPTHLIKTRGQQVTLRCSPKSGHDTVSWYQQALGQGPQFIFQYYEEEERQRGNFPDRFSGHQFPNYSSELNVNALLLGDSALYLCASSLTGPQETQYFGPGTRLLVL.